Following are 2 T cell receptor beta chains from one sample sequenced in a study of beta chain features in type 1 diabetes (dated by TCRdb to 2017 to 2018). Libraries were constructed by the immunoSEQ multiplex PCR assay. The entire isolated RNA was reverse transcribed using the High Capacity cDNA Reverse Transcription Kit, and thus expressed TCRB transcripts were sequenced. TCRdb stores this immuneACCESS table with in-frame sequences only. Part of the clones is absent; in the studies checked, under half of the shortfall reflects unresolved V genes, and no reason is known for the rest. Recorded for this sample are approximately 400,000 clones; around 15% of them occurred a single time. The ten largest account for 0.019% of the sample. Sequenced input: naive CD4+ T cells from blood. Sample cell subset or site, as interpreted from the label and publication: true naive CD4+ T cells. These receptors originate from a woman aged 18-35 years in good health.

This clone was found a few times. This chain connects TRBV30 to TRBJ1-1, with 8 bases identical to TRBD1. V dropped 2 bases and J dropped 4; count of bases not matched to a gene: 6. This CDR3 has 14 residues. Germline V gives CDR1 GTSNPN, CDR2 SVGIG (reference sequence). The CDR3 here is CAWSIQGGLTEAFF. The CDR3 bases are TGTGCCTGGAGTATACAGGGGGGACTCACTGAAGCTTTCTTT.

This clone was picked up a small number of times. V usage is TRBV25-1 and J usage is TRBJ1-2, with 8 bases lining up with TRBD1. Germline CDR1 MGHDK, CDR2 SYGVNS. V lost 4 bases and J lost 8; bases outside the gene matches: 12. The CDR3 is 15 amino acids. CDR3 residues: CASSAATDRVGGYTF. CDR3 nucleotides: TGTGCCAGCAGTGCGGCTACGGACAGGGTTGGAGGCTACACCTTC.